These 21 T cell receptor beta chains originate from one sample sequenced in a study of blood T cell repertoires in COVID-19. The data were produced by immunoSEQ multiplex PCR, yet TCRdb's version contains in-frame clones alone and is incomplete. Here the sample spans about 58,000 clones, approximately 86% being singletons. The sequenced material came from peripheral blood. The receptors shown here come from a woman aged 70 to 79 with active COVID-19.

This clone showed up just a few times. This chain joins TRBV19 and TRBJ1-5; 7 nucleotides align to TRBD1. The CDR3 totals 18 residues. Trimming removed 5 bases from V and 1 base from J; junction bases left unmatched: 14. Looked up from germline, CDR1 is LNHDA and CDR2 is SQIVND (reference sequence). The CDR3 loop reads CASSAETGAGHSNQPQHF. As DNA, the CDR3 is TGTGCCAGTAGTGCGGAAACAGGGGCAGGGCACAGCAATCAGCCCCAGCATTTT.

The V and J genes are TRBV7-3 and TRBJ2-1, with 7 positions matching TRBD1. Germline V gives CDR1 SGHTA, CDR2 FQGTGA. V shed 1 base and J 3 bases; nucleotides not matched to a gene: 9. CDR3 length: 17 amino acids. The CDR3 DNA sequence: TGTGCCAGCAGCTTAAGGTTTGAGGGGGCTGGCTACAATGAGCAGTTCTTC. Protein product: CASSLRFEGAGYNEQFF.

The genes are TRBV18 and TRBJ2-1; 7 bases are a match to TRBD1. The length of the CDR3 is 14 residues. Trimming at V came to 5 bases and at J to 7 bases, leaving 8 bases not matched to a gene. Per the germline V gene, CDR1 is KGHSH and CDR2 is LQKENI. The CDR3 DNA reads as TGTGCCAGCTCAAACACAGGGGTATGGAATGAGCAGTTCTTC. Translated: CASSNTGVWNEQFF.

The chain joins TRBV7-9 to TRBJ2-7; D remains ambiguous. The V gene's germline CDR1 is SEHNR and CDR2 FQNEAQ (reference sequence). V shed 1 base and J shed 7 bases, with 8 bases lying between them. The CDR3 spans 12 residues. The CDR3 here is CASSLVAEEQYF. DNA for the CDR3: TGTGCCAGCAGCTTAGTAGCCGAAGAGCAGTACTTC.

This rearrangement joins TRBV9 to TRBJ2-1; tentatively, D is TRBD2 (5 bases). CDR1 is SGDLS and CDR2 is YYNGEE in the germline V gene. V was pared by 3 bases and J by 7 bases, with 14 bases between. The CDR3 consists of 14 residues. Here the CDR3 DNA reads TGTGCCAGCAGCGGGACTCTTTCCTGGAATGAGCAGTTCTTC. Amino acid sequence: CASSGTLSWNEQFF. Based on the CDR3 plus reference TRBV9 and TRBJ2-1, the full variable domain is DSGVTQTPKHLITATGQRVTLRCSPRSGDLSVYWYQQSLDQGLQFLIQYYNGEERAKGNILERFSAQQFPDLHSELNLSSLELGDSALYFCASSGTLSWNEQFFGPGTRLTVL.

The chain links TRBV27 to TRBJ2-3, with 8 nucleotides matching TRBD2. The germline V gene encodes CDR1 MNHEY and CDR2 SMNVEV (reference sequence). J gave up 3 bases and V 6 bases, and 5 bases lay outside the gene matches. CDR3 length: 14 residues. The CDR3 DNA reads as TGTGCCAGCAGGGTGACTAGCGCAACAGATACGCAGTATTTT. It is translated as CASRVTSATDTQYF.

This clone was detected only once. V gene TRBV6-1 combines with J gene TRBJ2-2; D ambiguous. CDR1 MNHNS and CDR2 SASEGT come from the germline V gene. The CDR3 extends over 17 amino acids. V shed 1 base and J shed 6 bases, with 18 bases lying between them. CDR3 in DNA: TGTGCCAGCAGTGAAGATGCAGGTTTTGCTGTGGCCGGGGAGCTGTTTTTT. It translates to CASSEDAGFAVAGELFF.

CDR3 region: CASSLMAGGPGEQYF. CDR3 coding DNA: TGTGCCAGCAGCTTGATGGCGGGAGGGCCGGGCGAGCAGTACTTC. The chain is built from TRBV5-4 and TRBJ2-7, with 9 bases that match TRBD2. This CDR3 spans 15 amino acids. J gave up 6 bases and V 1 base, and 8 bases lay outside the gene matches. Germline loops: CDR1 SGHNT, CDR2 YYREEE (reference sequence).

This clone occurred once. The V call is TRBV9, the J call TRBJ2-3, with 7 bases that match TRBD1. The V gene's germline CDR1 is SGDLS and CDR2 YYNGEE. CDR3 length: 15 residues. V lost 2 bases to trimming and J lost 3 bases; unmatched junction nucleotides: 6. CDR3: CASSVGTVRTDTQYF. For the CDR3, the DNA is TGTGCCAGCAGCGTTGGGACAGTTAGGACAGATACGCAGTATTTT.

The chain combines TRBV5-1 with TRBJ2-3, with TRBD2 matching 14 bases. CDR3 length: 18 amino acids. From germline, CDR1 is SGHRS and CDR2 YFSETQ. V was pared by 3 bases and J by 4 bases, with 10 bases of the junction left unmatched. The CDR3 sequence: CASSWPGTSGSPADTQYF. In DNA, the CDR3 is TGCGCCAGCAGCTGGCCCGGGACTAGCGGGAGCCCAGCAGATACGCAGTATTTT.

The V and J genes are TRBV13 and TRBJ1-3; D remains unclear. The CDR3 extends over 15 amino acids. V lost 1 base, J lost 0 bases, and 7 bases lay in between. Germline assignment: CDR1 PRHDT and CDR2 FYEKMQ (reference sequence). The CDR3 nucleotides read TGTGCCAGCAGCTTAGATAGCAGCTCTGGAAACACCATATATTTT. Its protein is CASSLDSSSGNTIYF.

The rearrangement uses TRBV7-6 and TRBJ2-4, with TRBD1 identical over 8 bases. V dropped 4 bases and J dropped 4; count of bases not matched to a gene: 15. The CDR3 runs to 18 residues. Germline CDR1 SGHVS, CDR2 FNYEAQ. For the CDR3, the DNA is TGTGCCAGCAGCTCTCCCCAGGGGGCGTTTACTGAAAAAAACATTCAGTACTTC. It is translated as CASSSPQGAFTEKNIQYF.

The chain recombines TRBV27 with TRBJ2-7, with D maybe TRBD2 (5 bases). Per germline, CDR1 MNHEY and CDR2 SMNVEV (reference sequence). The CDR3 has 14 amino acids. Trimming removed 2 bases from V and 5 bases from J, with 13 bases in between. CDR3 protein: CASSLERSVDEQYF. The CDR3 coding sequence is TGTGCCAGCAGTTTAGAGCGGTCCGTGGACGAGCAGTACTTC.

The rearrangement uses TRBV28 and TRBJ1-6, with D unclear. V was pared by 5 bases and J by 6 bases, with 26 bases between. CDR1 and CDR2 from the germline V gene are MDHEN and SYDVKM. The CDR3 runs to 19 residues. The DNA of the CDR3 is TGTGCCAGCAGTAAGGCCCGGAGGCAGACGCTCCTTCGTAATTCACCCCTCCACTTT. This encodes CASSKARRQTLLRNSPLHF.

The gene calls are TRBV5-1 and TRBJ2-3, with a possible D match to TRBD2 (5 bases). This CDR3 has 16 residues. Germline values: CDR1 SGHRS, CDR2 YFSETQ. The V gene lost 0 bases and the J gene lost 1 base, with 12 bases spanning the gap. CDR3: CASSLAFSEGTDTQYF. As DNA, the CDR3 is TGCGCCAGCAGCTTGGCCTTTAGCGAGGGCACAGATACGCAGTATTTT.

V usage is TRBV27 and J usage is TRBJ2-5, with TRBD2 as a possible D gene (6 bases). Trimming pared 3 bases from V and 4 bases from J, leaving 12 bases between. The CDR3 has 14 amino acids. The germline V gene encodes CDR1 MNHEY and CDR2 SMNVEV (reference sequence). The CDR3 is CASSFLRGLETQYF. In nucleotides, the CDR3 is TGTGCCAGCAGTTTTCTCCGGGGGTTAGAGACCCAGTACTTC.

This clone has more than one count but fewer than ten. The chain uses TRBV27 and TRBJ1-5, with a possible D match to TRBD1 (6 bases). The CDR3 sequence is 15 residues long. Germline V CDR1 and CDR2: MNHEY, SMNVEV (reference sequence). Trimming took 6 bases from V and 3 from J, leaving 15 bases between them. Here the CDR3 reads CASRPEGDPNQPQHF. CDR3 bases: TGTGCCAGCAGGCCCGAGGGGGACCCCAATCAGCCCCAGCATTTT.

The CDR3 DNA follows: TGTGCCAGCACGAGGACAGCGATATCTCTGAACTACGAGCAGTACTTC. Translated, it gives CASTRTAISLNYEQYF. The chain joins TRBV27 to TRBJ2-7; the D gene is possibly TRBD1 (6 bases). The length of the CDR3 is 16 residues. Germline lookup yields CDR1 MNHEY and CDR2 SMNVEV (reference sequence). The ends were cut back, 7 bases at V and 3 bases at J, with 22 bases in the middle.

This clone has a single count. CDR3 region: CASRVEGGAHQPQHF. The DNA of the CDR3 is TGTGCCAGCAGGGTTGAAGGGGGGGCACATCAGCCCCAGCATTTT. The rearrangement joins TRBV28 to TRBJ1-5, with a tentative D call TRBD1 (6 bases). Germline-derived CDR1 and CDR2 are MDHEN and SYDVKM. The V end was cut by 6 bases, the J end by 5 bases, with 17 bases between. The CDR3 loop spans 15 amino acids.

The chain couples TRBV6-2 or TRBV6-3 to TRBJ1-5, with D tentatively TRBD1 (5 bases). The germline V gene encodes CDR1 MNHEY and CDR2 SVGEGT. CDR3 length: 15 residues. Trimming cost V 5 bases and J 0 bases, with 11 bases left between them. The DNA of the CDR3 is TGTGCCAGCAGTCCACAGGAAGATAGCAATCAGCCCCAGCATTTT. This sequence encodes CASSPQEDSNQPQHF.

The rearrangement links TRBV9 to TRBJ2-2; the D gene is possibly TRBD2 (5 bases). This CDR3 spans 13 amino acids. Germline V gene lookup returns CDR1 SGDLS and CDR2 YYNGEE. Between the trimmed V and J ends, which lost 4 bases and 3 bases, there was a span of 7 bases. DNA for the CDR3: TGTGCCAGCAGCACTAGAGACACCGGGGAGCTGTTTTTT. This translates into CASSTRDTGELFF.